Sequencing of this T cell receptor beta chain was carried out in a study of cytomegalovirus exposure and HLA in healthy donors. Study at large: The same platform used for the approximately 670 first-cohort repertoires was also used for the 120 or so validation repertoires, as a later analysis reported.

The donors were members of the roughly 130-subject validation cohort (separate from the roughly 670-subject first cohort). Looked up from germline, CDR1 is SGHTS and CDR2 is YDEGEE. J gave up 7 bases and V 6 bases, and 11 bases lay outside the gene matches. The CDR3 is 14 amino acids. TCRdb's copy holds only in-frame clones and misses some; the assay was immunoSEQ multiplex PCR. The profile shows over 60,000 clones, 96% of them singletons. The receptor comes from a woman under 30 in good health and CMV-seropositive. This rearrangement joins TRBV5-8 to TRBJ2-5; 8 bases agree with TRBD2. The sample taken for sequencing was PBMCs. CDR3 DNA sequence: TGTGCCAGCAACCCCGGGACTAGTAGAGGGACCCAGTACTTC. This encodes CASNPGTSRGTQYF.